These 23 T cell receptor beta chains were all obtained from the same sample, sequenced in a study of cytomegalovirus exposure and HLA in healthy donors (TCRdb year 2017). The library was obtained by the immunoSEQ multiplex PCR assay. What TCRdb holds here is the immuneACCESS table cut down to in-frame rearrangements. Part of the clones is not present; checked against another copy, under half of the missing clones reflect an unresolved V gene, and the others are unexplained. The sample records roughly 270,000 clones, 88% of which are singletons. Jointly, the top ten make up 0.92% of the sample. The sequencing input was PBMCs. The receptors originated from a woman in her late teens or twenties in good health and CMV-seronegative.

This clone has more than one count but fewer than ten. J is TRBJ2-7 and V is TRBV6-5, with a possible D match to TRBD2 (5 bases). Germline V CDR1 and CDR2: MNHEY, SVGAGI. This CDR3 is built from 14 residues. V lost 5 bases to trimming and J lost 2 bases, with 13 bases between them. CDR3 sequence reads: CASSPQTGAYEQYF. CDR3 bases: TGTGCCAGCAGTCCCCAAACCGGGGCCTACGAGCAGTACTTC.

The chain joins TRBV2 to TRBJ2-7, with a tentative D call TRBD2 (6 bases). Trimming took 1 base from V and 0 from J, leaving 10 bases between them. CDR3 length: 15 residues. CDR1 SNHLY and CDR2 FYNNEI come from the germline V gene. As DNA, the CDR3 is TGTGCCAGCAGTGAAGTCAGGGACTTCTCCTACGAGCAGTACTTC. The encoded protein is CASSEVRDFSYEQYF.

CDR3 DNA sequence: TGTGCCAGCAGGCCGCAGGGGATAAGCTCCTATAATTCACCCCTCCACTTT. Translation gives CASRPQGISSYNSPLHF. The V and J genes are TRBV28 and TRBJ1-6; possibly TRBD1 for D (6 bases). The CDR3 totals 17 residues. CDR1 is MDHEN, CDR2 SYDVKM, per germline. The V and J ends lost 6 bases and 0 bases respectively, with 15 bases between them.

The chain combines TRBV9 with TRBJ1-2; D not resolved. Germline loops: CDR1 SGDLS, CDR2 YYNGEE. V was pared by 0 bases and J by 1 base, with 10 bases between. This CDR3 is built from 15 residues. CDR3 sequence reads: CASSVGKRDNYGYTF. CDR3 nucleotides: TGTGCCAGCAGCGTAGGAAAGAGGGATAACTATGGCTACACCTTC. The full variable domain, in which reference TRBV9 and TRBJ1-2 provide the parts outside the CDR3, is DSGVTQTPKHLITATGQRVTLRCSPRSGDLSVYWYQQSLDQGLQFLIQYYNGEERAKGNILERFSAQQFPDLHSELNLSSLELGDSALYFCASSVGKRDNYGYTFGSGTRLTVV.

This chain links TRBV28 with TRBJ1-1; 8 nucleotides agree with TRBD1. CDR1 and CDR2 (germline): MDHEN, SYDVKM. V lost 8 bases and J lost 5; bases outside the gene matches: 7. This CDR3 has 13 amino acids. CDR3 amino acids: CASDQGARTEAFF. CDR3 coding DNA: TGTGCCAGCGATCAGGGGGCGCGGACTGAAGCTTTCTTT.

The chain recombines TRBV6-6 with TRBJ2-7; 8 bases fit TRBD2. The CDR3 is 15 residues long. J lost 0 bases, V lost 7 bases, and 8 bases had no gene match. CDR1 MNHNY and CDR2 SVGAGI come from the germline V gene (reference sequence). CDR3 in DNA: TGTGCCAGCATACCCAGCGGGGGCGGCTCCTACGAGCAGTACTTC. As protein: CASIPSGGGSYEQYF.

The rearrangement uses TRBV25-1 and TRBJ1-6; D is unresolved. The ends were cut back, 5 bases at V and 7 bases at J, with 12 bases in the middle. The CDR3 is made up of 14 amino acids. Germline loops: CDR1 MGHDK, CDR2 SYGVNS. The CDR3 DNA sequence: TGTGCCAGCAGTCCCTTGGGAGGGAATTCACCCCTCCACTTT. Amino acids: CASSPLGGNSPLHF. The variable domain in full, completed from reference TRBV25-1 and TRBJ1-6, reads EADIYQTPRYLVIGTGKKITLECSQTMGHDKMYWYQQDPGMELHLIHYSYGVNSTEKGDLSSESTVSRIRTEHFPLTLESARPSHTSQYLCASSPLGGNSPLHFGNGTRLTVT.

There are a few counts of this clone. The V gene is TRBV4-2, the J gene TRBJ2-6, with 11 bases matching TRBD2. Unmatched junction bases numbered 6, after V lost 5 bases and J lost 0 bases. The CDR3 extends over 18 amino acids. Germline lookup yields CDR1 LGHNA and CDR2 YNFKEQ. The CDR3 sequence is CASSETSGSYSGANVLTF. The DNA for the CDR3 is TGTGCCAGCAGCGAAACTAGCGGGAGCTACTCTGGGGCCAACGTCCTGACTTTC.

This chain connects TRBV19 to TRBJ1-1; D might be TRBD1 (6 bases). Trimming removed 7 bases from V and 5 bases from J, with 17 bases in between. The CDR3 contains 14 residues. The V gene's germline CDR1 is LNHDA and CDR2 SQIVND (reference sequence). As DNA, the CDR3 is TGTGCCAGTAAGCTCGCACAGGGAGGGACTGAAGCTTTCTTT. The encoded protein is CASKLAQGGTEAFF.

This clone was observed many times. Other DNA sequences within the sample encode an identical CDR3. This sequence joins TRBV25-1 and TRBJ2-2, with D uncertain. The germline CDR1 and CDR2 sequences are MGHDK and SYGVNS. This CDR3 has 13 residues. V dropped 4 bases and J dropped 3 bases, with 6 bases sitting between them. Here the CDR3 DNA reads TGTGCCAGCAGTGCACAGTACACCGGGGAGCTGTTTTTT. Its translation: CASSAQYTGELFF.

The chain has TRBV5-4 and TRBJ2-2; D is uncertain. Trimming took 4 bases from V and 4 from J, leaving 5 bases between them. Germline V gene sequence: CDR1 SGHNT, CDR2 YYREEE (reference sequence). CDR3 size: 12 residues. The CDR3 region has the DNA TGTGCCAGCAGCCAGATCACCGGGGAGCTGTTTTTT. Translating gives CASSQITGELFF.

CDR3 DNA: TGTGCCAGCCCCGGGCGCGGTCTAGCGGGTTCGAGCTCCTACAATGAGCAGTTCTTC. It translates to CASPGRGLAGSSSYNEQFF. The chain uses TRBV2 and TRBJ2-1; 8 positions agree with TRBD2. CDR3 length equals 19 residues. V gave up 8 bases and J gave up 0 bases; unmatched junction bases: 18. Germline loops: CDR1 SNHLY, CDR2 FYNNEI.

The gene calls are TRBV18 and TRBJ2-1, with 10 nucleotides matching TRBD2. Germline V gene lookup returns CDR1 KGHSH and CDR2 LQKENI. The CDR3 length is 14 residues. Trimming at V came to 1 base and at J to 6 bases, leaving 0 bases not matched to a gene. The CDR3: CASSPLAGGNEQFF. The CDR3 DNA sequence: TGTGCCAGCTCACCACTAGCGGGAGGCAATGAGCAGTTCTTC. The full variable domain, in which reference TRBV18 and TRBJ2-1 provide the parts outside the CDR3, is NAGVMQNPRHLVRRRGQEARLRCSPMKGHSHVYWYRQLPEEGLKFMVYLQKENIIDESGMPKERFSAEFPKEGPSILRIQQVVRGDSAAYFCASSPLAGGNEQFFGPGTRLTVL.

The V call is TRBV6-4, the J call TRBJ2-1, with D tentatively TRBD2 (6 bases). The length of the CDR3 is 13 residues. The V gene's germline CDR1 is MRHNA and CDR2 SNTAGT. Trimming removed 5 bases from V and 7 bases from J, with 12 bases in between. This CDR3 is CASSTGEKNEQFF. CDR3 in DNA: TGTGCCAGCAGTACGGGAGAGAAGAATGAGCAGTTCTTC.

This chain connects TRBV14 to TRBJ2-2, with a possible D match to TRBD1 (6 bases). V lost 3 bases, J lost 2 bases, and 22 bases lay in between. The germline gives CDR1 SGHDN, CDR2 FVKESK. The CDR3 covers 19 residues. CDR3 sequence reads: CASSHIPPDYRDNTGELFF. The CDR3 DNA is TGTGCCAGCAGCCATATACCCCCCGATTACAGGGACAACACCGGGGAGCTGTTTTTT.

The chain links TRBV18 to TRBJ2-7, with a tentative D call TRBD2 (6 bases). The V gene's germline CDR1 is KGHSH and CDR2 LQKENI. Trimming cost V 6 bases and J 7 bases, with 16 bases left between them. This CDR3 spans 13 amino acids. CDR3 sequence: CASSQSDGGEQYF. The DNA of the CDR3 is TGTGCCAGCTCTCAATCAGACGGGGGTGAGCAGTACTTC.

V usage is TRBV5-1 and J usage is TRBJ2-5; D may be TRBD2 (5 bases). The CDR3 contains 15 residues. The ends were cut back, 0 bases at V and 5 bases at J, with 14 bases in the middle. Germline CDR1 and CDR2: SGHRS and YFSETQ. The CDR3 DNA follows: TGCGCCAGCAGCTTGGGCCCACTAGGTCGGGAGACCCAGTACTTC. Its translation is CASSLGPLGRETQYF.

This clone was seen more than once but under ten times. V is TRBV28 and J is TRBJ1-2; 7 bases are shared with TRBD1. With V trimmed by 5 bases and J by 4 bases, 4 bases remained unmatched. The germline gives CDR1 MDHEN, CDR2 SYDVKM. The CDR3 loop spans 13 amino acids. The CDR3 nucleotides are TGTGCCAGCAGTCAAGACAGGGTCTATGGCTACACCTTC. This gives the protein CASSQDRVYGYTF.

This chain connects TRBV7-8 to TRBJ1-3; 8 nucleotides line up with TRBD1. CDR3 length equals 14 residues. The V segment lost 5 bases and the J segment 3 bases; nucleotides outside the gene matches: 3. CDR1 is SGHVS and CDR2 is FQNEAQ in the germline V gene. The CDR3 DNA is TGTGCCAGCAGCGGGGACAGGTTTGGAAACACCATATATTTT. Translation gives CASSGDRFGNTIYF.

The chain combines TRBV5-1 with TRBJ2-3; maybe TRBD1 (6 bases). The V and J ends lost 7 bases and 2 bases respectively, with 11 bases between them. The CDR3 is 13 amino acids. The germline V gene has CDR1 SGHRS and CDR2 YFSETQ. The CDR3 region is CASARGITDTQYF. The CDR3 DNA follows: TGCGCCAGCGCCAGGGGAATCACAGATACGCAGTATTTT.

The CDR3 DNA reads TGTGCCAGCAAACTCATAGAATTACAAGAGACCCAGTACTTC. Protein product: CASKLIELQETQYF. The rearrangement links TRBV2 to TRBJ2-5; D unresolved. Germline CDR1 and CDR2: SNHLY and FYNNEI. The V gene lost 7 bases and the J gene lost 2 bases, with 14 bases spanning the gap. CDR3 length: 14 residues.

This chain links TRBV14 with TRBJ2-1; perhaps TRBD2 as D (6 bases). There are 15 residues in the CDR3. Trimming removed 0 bases from V and 5 bases from J, with 11 bases in between. The germline CDR1 and CDR2 sequences are SGHDN and FVKESK. In DNA form, the CDR3 reads TGTGCCAGCAGCCAAGACTTAGTAGCGGACAATGAGCAGTTCTTC. Translation: CASSQDLVADNEQFF. The whole variable domain, filled in from reference TRBV14 and TRBJ2-1, reads EAGVTQFPSHSVIEKGQTVTLRCDPISGHDNLYWYRRVMGKEIKFLLHFVKESKQDESGMPNNRFLAERTGGTYSTLKVQPAELEDSGVYFCASSQDLVADNEQFFGPGTRLTVL.

This chain uses TRBV7-3 with TRBJ2-1, with D possibly matching TRBD2 (6 bases). The CDR3 has 15 amino acids. Germline V gives CDR1 SGHTA, CDR2 FQGTGA. V shed 1 base and J shed 3 bases, with 10 bases lying between them. This CDR3 is CASSLRRGLYNEQFF. As DNA, the CDR3 is TGTGCCAGCAGCTTAAGGCGGGGCCTCTACAATGAGCAGTTCTTC.